Listed below are T cell receptor beta chains from one sample, sequenced in a study of T cell clonotyping in hematopoietic cell transplantation. The repertoire was sequenced with immunoSEQ multiplex PCR; TCRdb's copy has only in-frame clones and lacks some. The table shows approximately 75,000 clones, with just under 95% occurring only once. The sequencing input was peripheral blood mononuclear cells. The receptors come from a man aged 50-59 years in good health. Some clones in this sample may be carry-over from other donors' samples. Each CDR3 is given with its conserved first and last residue. A D gene is named only where the DNA matches it firmly.

v_call	d_call	j_call	cdr3_aa	cdr3_nt
TRBV4-3	TRBD2	TRBJ2-3	CASSPGLAGTDTQYF	TGCGCCAGCAGCCCTGGACTAGCGGGAACAGATACGCAGTATTTT
TRBV6-5	TRBD1	TRBJ2-4	CASARTGDVKNIQYF	TGTGCCAGCGCCCGGACAGGGGATGTCAAAAACATTCAGTACTTC
TRBV29-1	-	TRBJ2-1	CSVVPPPGGSGEQFF	TGCAGCGTTGTACCCCCGCCAGGGGGGTCCGGTGAGCAGTTCTTC
TRBV7-9	TRBD1	TRBJ2-7	CASRGQGATYEQYF	TGTGCCAGCAGGGGACAGGGGGCTACCTACGAGCAGTACTTC
TRBV6-1	-	TRBJ2-2	CASSVAGELFF	TGTGCCAGCAGTGTAGCAGGGGAGCTGTTTTTT
TRBV5-6	-	TRBJ1-2	CASSLFGGDGYTF	TGTGCCAGCAGCCTGTTTGGTGGTGATGGCTACACCTTC
TRBV9	-	TRBJ2-3	CASSVAPRPTGTDTQYF	TGTGCCAGCAGCGTAGCTCCTAGGCCCACGGGCACAGATACGCAGTATTTT
TRBV5-1	TRBD1	TRBJ2-5	CASSWDRAQETQYF	TGCGCCAGCAGCTGGGACAGGGCTCAAGAGACCCAGTACTTC
TRBV29-1	-	TRBJ2-1	CSGVSNNEQFF	TGCAGCGGGGTCAGTAACAATGAGCAGTTCTTC
TRBV6-1	TRBD1	TRBJ2-7	CASSEGTGYSYEQYF	TGTGCCAGCAGTGAAGGGACAGGCTACTCCTACGAGCAGTACTTC